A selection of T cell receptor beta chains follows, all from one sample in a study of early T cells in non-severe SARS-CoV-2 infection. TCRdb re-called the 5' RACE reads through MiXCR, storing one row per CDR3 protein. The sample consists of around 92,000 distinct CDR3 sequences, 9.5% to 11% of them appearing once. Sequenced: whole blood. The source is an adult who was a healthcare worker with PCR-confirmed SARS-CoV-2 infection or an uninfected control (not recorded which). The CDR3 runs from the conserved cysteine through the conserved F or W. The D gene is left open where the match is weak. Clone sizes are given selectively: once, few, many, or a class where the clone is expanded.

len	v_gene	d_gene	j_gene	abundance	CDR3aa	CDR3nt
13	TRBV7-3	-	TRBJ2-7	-	CASSPQGNGEQYF	TGTGCCAGCAGCCCGCAGGGCAACGGGGAGCAGTACTTC
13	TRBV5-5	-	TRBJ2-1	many	CASSFRQFNEQFF	TGTGCCAGCAGCTTTAGGCAGTTCAATGAGCAGTTCTTC
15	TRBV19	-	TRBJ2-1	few	CASSPVSSSYNEQFF	TGTGCCAGTAGCCCCGTTAGTAGCTCCTACAATGAGCAGTTCTTC
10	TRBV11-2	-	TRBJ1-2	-	CATYLYGYTF	TGTGCCACCTACCTCTATGGCTACACCTTC
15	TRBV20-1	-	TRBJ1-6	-	CSARDTRVYNSPLHF	TGCAGTGCTAGAGATACCAGGGTGTATAATTCACCCCTCCACTTT
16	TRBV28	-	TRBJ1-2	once	CASSSTLLATNYGYTF	TGTGCCAGCAGTTCAACCTTATTAGCGACTAACTATGGCTACACCTTC
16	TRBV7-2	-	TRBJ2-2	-	CASPRQGRGNTGELFF	TGTGCCAGCCCCCGGCAGGGGCGGGGGAACACCGGGGAGCTGTTTTTT
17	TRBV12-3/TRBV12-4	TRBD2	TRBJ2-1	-	CASSPRTDVGLAVEQFF	TGTGCCAGCAGTCCAAGGACGGACGTTGGACTAGCGGTTGAGCAGTTCTTC
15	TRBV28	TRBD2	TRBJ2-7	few	CASSLSGLASYEQYF	TGTGCCAGCAGTTTATCGGGACTAGCCTCCTACGAGCAGTACTTC
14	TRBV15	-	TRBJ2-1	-	CATSRDLGYNEQFF	TGTGCCACCAGCAGAGATTTGGGCTACAATGAGCAGTTCTTC
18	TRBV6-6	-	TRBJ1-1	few	CASSYSPYSWGQGTEVFF	-
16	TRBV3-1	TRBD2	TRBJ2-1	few	CASSQAGTSGGNEQFF	TGTGCCAGCAGCCAAGCCGGGACTAGCGGGGGTAATGAGCAGTTCTTC
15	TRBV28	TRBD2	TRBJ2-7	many	CASSRGTSGTYEQYF	TGTGCCAGCAGCCGGGGGACTAGCGGGACCTACGAGCAGTACTTC
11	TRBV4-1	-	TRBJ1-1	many	CASSQDTEAFF	TGCGCCAGCAGCCAAGACACTGAAGCTTTCTTT
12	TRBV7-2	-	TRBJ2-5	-	CASSREGVTQYF	TGTGCCAGCAGCCGAGAGGGCGTAACCCAGTACTTC
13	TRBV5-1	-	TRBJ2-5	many	CASSFGPQETQYF	TGCGCCAGCAGCTTTGGGCCTCAAGAGACCCAGTACTTC
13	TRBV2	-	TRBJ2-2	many	CASSDRGTGELFF	TGTGCCAGCAGTGATCGTGGGACCGGGGAGCTGTTTTTT
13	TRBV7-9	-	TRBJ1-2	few	CASSSGQTVGYTF	TGTGCCAGCAGCTCTGGACAGACGGTTGGCTACACCTTC
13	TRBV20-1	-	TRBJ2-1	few	CSVPGEGNNEQFF	TGCAGTGTCCCGGGAGAAGGAAACAATGAGCAGTTCTTC
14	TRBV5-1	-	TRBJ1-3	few	CASSLGGSENTIYF	TGCGCCAGCAGCTTGGGCGGCTCTGAAAACACCATATATTTT
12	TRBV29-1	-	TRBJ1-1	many	CSPYRANTEAFF	TGCAGCCCTTACAGGGCCAACACTGAAGCTTTCTTT
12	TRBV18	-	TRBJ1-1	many	CASSQLNTEAFF	TGTGCCAGCTCACAGTTGAACACTGAAGCTTTCTTT
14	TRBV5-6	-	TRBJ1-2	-	CASSFADRSLGYTF	TGTGCCAGCAGCTTTGCGGACCGGAGTCTGGGCTACACCTTC
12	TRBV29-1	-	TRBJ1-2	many	CSVDDPLYGYTF	TGCAGCGTTGACGACCCTTTATATGGCTACACCTTC
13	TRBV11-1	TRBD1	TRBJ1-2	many	CASSPTGVYGYTF	TGTGCCAGCAGCCCGACAGGGGTCTATGGCTACACCTTC
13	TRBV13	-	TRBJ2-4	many	CASSVGAKNIQYF	TGTGCCAGCAGCGTGGGCGCCAAAAACATTCAGTACTTC
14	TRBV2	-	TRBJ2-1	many	CASSERQIYNEQFF	TGTGCCAGCAGTGAGCGGCAGATCTACAATGAGCAGTTCTTC
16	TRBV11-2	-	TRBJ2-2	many	CASSPLPGSGTGELFF	TGTGCCAGCAGCCCACTGCCCGGTTCGGGCACCGGGGAGCTGTTTTTT
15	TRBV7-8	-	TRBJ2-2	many	CASSLAGGYTGELFF	TGTGCCAGCAGCTTAGCGGGGGGATACACCGGGGAGCTGTTTTTT
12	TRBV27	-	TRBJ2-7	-	CASKSLTYEQYF	TGTGCCAGCAAGTCACTAACCTACGAGCAGTACTTC
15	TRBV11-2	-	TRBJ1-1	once	CASSLLGGFDTEAFF	TGTGCCAGCAGCTTATTGGGGGGTTTTGACACTGAAGCTTTCTTT
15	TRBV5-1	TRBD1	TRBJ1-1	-	CASRDRGRGRTEAFF	TGCGCCAGCAGGGACAGGGGCCGGGGGCGCACTGAAGCTTTCTTT
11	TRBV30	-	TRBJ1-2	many	CAWNYNYGYTF	TGTGCCTGGAATTACAACTATGGCTACACCTTC
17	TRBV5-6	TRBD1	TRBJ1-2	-	CASRHRRDRAFNYGYTF	TGTGCCAGCAGACATCGTCGGGACAGGGCTTTTAACTATGGCTACACCTTC
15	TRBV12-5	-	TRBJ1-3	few	CASGLGRVTGNTIYF	TGTGCTAGTGGTTTGGGCCGGGTGACTGGAAACACCATATATTTT
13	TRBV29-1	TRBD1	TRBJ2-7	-	CSVDATGGYEQYF	TGCAGCGTTGACGCCACAGGGGGCTACGAGCAGTACTTC
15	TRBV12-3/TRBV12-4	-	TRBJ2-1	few	CASSLGQGRGNEQFF	TGTGCCAGCAGTTTAGGGCAGGGAAGGGGAAATGAGCAGTTCTTC
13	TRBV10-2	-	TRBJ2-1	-	CASRDTLAEEQFF	TGCGCCAGCAGGGACACCCTCGCTGAGGAGCAGTTCTTC
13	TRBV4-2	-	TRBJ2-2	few	CASSPSRSGELFF	TGTGCCAGCAGCCCTTCCCGATCCGGGGAGCTGTTTTTT